The next 22 T cell receptor beta chains were all read from a single sample in a study of Ad26.COV2.S vaccination and SARS-CoV-2 variants. Libraries were prepared by immunoSEQ multiplex PCR; TCRdb keeps only in-frame clonotypes and omits some of them. The sample includes about 420,000 clones, more than 75% seen only once; the top ten take 3.6%. Specified treatment: roughly 20 received Ad26.COV2.S at low or high dose, single or two shots; 5 received placebo; per-sample allocation not given. Day 63 after the first vaccine or placebo injection was the time point for sampling. The sequences come from peripheral blood, collected in a trial of Ad26.COV2.S vaccine versus placebo. Receptor source: a person aged 18-65 years who received the Ad26.COV2.S COVID-19 vaccine or a placebo.

V gene TRBV4-1 combines with J gene TRBJ2-7; the match to TRBD2 covers 7 bases. V shed 4 bases, J shed 0 bases, and the junction held 6 bases outside the gene matches. There are 15 residues in the CDR3. Germline values: CDR1 MGHRA, CDR2 YSYEKL. The DNA for the CDR3 is TGCGCCAGCAGCCGTCAAGCGGGGAGCTCCTACGAGCAGTACTTC. Translating gives CASSRQAGSSYEQYF.

The V and J genes are TRBV9 and TRBJ1-5; no clear D gene. From germline, CDR1 is SGDLS and CDR2 YYNGEE. This CDR3 comprises 12 residues. Trimming took 0 bases from V and 5 from J, leaving 3 bases between them. The CDR3 loop reads CASSVVDQPQHF. DNA of the CDR3: TGTGCCAGCAGCGTAGTGGATCAGCCCCAGCATTTT.

The gene calls are TRBV4-1 and TRBJ2-5; 12 bases match TRBD2. The CDR3 runs to 17 residues. V shed 4 bases and J 1 base; nucleotides not matched to a gene: 7. The germline gives CDR1 MGHRA, CDR2 YSYEKL. CDR3 protein: CASSPSGGAYLQETQYF. The CDR3 coding sequence is TGCGCCAGCAGCCCTAGCGGGGGGGCATACCTCCAAGAGACCCAGTACTTC.

This chain connects TRBV19 to TRBJ1-2, with a weak D call TRBD1 (6 bases). Per the germline V gene, CDR1 is LNHDA and CDR2 is SQIVND (reference sequence). Trimming pared 1 base from V and 3 bases from J, leaving 9 bases between. The CDR3 totals 14 residues. Written as DNA, the CDR3 is TGTGCCAGTAGTATAGGGACAGCGTACTATGGCTACACCTTC. Its translation: CASSIGTAYYGYTF.

This chain connects TRBV2 to TRBJ2-5; TRBD1 aligns across 8 bases. V shed 4 bases and J 4 bases; nucleotides not matched to a gene: 5. This CDR3 has 14 amino acids. Germline-derived CDR1 and CDR2 are SNHLY and FYNNEI. The CDR3 protein is CASSATGGLETQYF. The CDR3 nucleotides read TGTGCCAGCAGTGCCACAGGGGGTCTAGAGACCCAGTACTTC.

The chain has TRBV6-2 or TRBV6-3 and TRBJ1-5; weak D call: TRBD1 (5 bases). This CDR3 has 14 amino acids. V lost 5 bases, J lost 3 bases, and 11 bases lay in between. Germline CDR1 and CDR2: MNHEY and SVGEGT. The CDR3 DNA reads TGTGCCAGCAGTGGGGGGGGTACCAATCAGCCCCAGCATTTT. The encoded protein is CASSGGGTNQPQHF.

This chain joins TRBV28 and TRBJ2-5, with a possible D match to TRBD1 (5 bases). Germline lookup yields CDR1 MDHEN and CDR2 SYDVKM. The CDR3 extends over 13 amino acids. Trimming shortened V by 6 bases and J by 2 bases, and 10 bases separated the two germline ends. CDR3 amino acids: CASRETAQETQYF. CDR3 in DNA: TGTGCCAGCAGAGAGACAGCACAAGAGACCCAGTACTTC.

This clone was detected only a few times. V is TRBV4-1 and J is TRBJ2-7; 13 nucleotides align to TRBD2. Germline V lookup: CDR1 MGHRA, CDR2 YSYEKL. V was pared by 0 bases and J by 0 bases, with 8 bases of the junction left unmatched. This CDR3 has 19 residues. CDR3: CASSQDLPLAGGSSYEQYF. Written as DNA, the CDR3 is TGCGCCAGCAGCCAAGATCTTCCACTAGCGGGGGGGAGCTCCTACGAGCAGTACTTC.

With respect to this clone: Distinct nucleotide sequences in the sample also encode this CDR3. The chain combines TRBV27 with TRBJ1-4; 9 bases fit TRBD1. Trimming removed 6 bases from V and 7 bases from J; junction bases left unmatched: 6. Germline V gene lookup returns CDR1 MNHEY and CDR2 SMNVEV (reference sequence). This CDR3 is 14 amino acids long. CDR3 bases: TGTGCCAGCAGCCCACAGGGGGCGGGTGAAAAACTGTTTTTT. Its protein product is CASSPQGAGEKLFF.

The chain has TRBV5-1 and TRBJ1-4, with D possibly matching TRBD1 (5 bases). In germline, CDR1 is SGHRS, CDR2 YFSETQ. The ends were cut back, 0 bases at V and 7 bases at J, with 13 bases in the middle. This CDR3 has 15 amino acids. The CDR3 coding sequence is TGCGCCAGCAGCTTGGAAGCAGGGAGAGGTGAAAAACTGTTTTTT. Its translation is CASSLEAGRGEKLFF.

The chain carries TRBV3-1 (or the pseudogene TRBV3-2) and TRBJ2-7; 9 bases are a match to TRBD1. The CDR3 runs 17 residues. Germline CDR1 is LGHDT and CDR2 is YNNKEL (reference sequence). V lost 4 bases to trimming and J lost 3 bases; unmatched junction nucleotides: 13. The DNA for the CDR3 is TGTGCCAGCAGCCCAACCCGGGACAGGGTGGACCGCTACGAGCAGTACTTC. Translating gives CASSPTRDRVDRYEQYF.

DNA for the CDR3: TGTGCCAGCAGCATGACAGGGGGCGTAGGATCACCCCTCCACTTT. Its protein is CASSMTGGVGSPLHF. The rearrangement uses TRBV28 and TRBJ1-6; 10 nucleotides agree with TRBD1. The CDR3 totals 15 residues. Unmatched junction bases numbered 9, after V lost 6 bases and J lost 10 bases. Germline V gene data show CDR1 as MDHEN and CDR2 as SYDVKM.

This rearrangement joins TRBV10-2 to TRBJ1-1, with 8 nucleotides matching TRBD1. From germline, CDR1 is WSHSY and CDR2 SAAADI. The CDR3 totals 15 residues. J lost 1 base, V lost 4 bases, and 5 bases had no gene match. CDR3 nucleotide sequence: TGCGCCAGCAGTGCCCCCGACAGGGGGAACACTGAAGCTTTCTTT. This gives the protein CASSAPDRGNTEAFF.

This clone was found once. The chain links TRBV7-2 to TRBJ2-1, with 8 bases matching TRBD2. Germline-derived CDR1 and CDR2 are SGHTA and FQGNSA. V lost 0 bases and J lost 9; bases outside the gene matches: 10. The CDR3 covers 16 residues. For the CDR3, the DNA is TGTGCCAGCAGCTTAGCTGTACTAGCGGCCCGTGGTGAGCAGTTCTTC. Amino acid sequence: CASSLAVLAARGEQFF.

The chain's CDR3 is CASSPMVTANTEAFF. The CDR3 region has the DNA TGTGCCAGCAGCCCTATGGTCACAGCGAACACTGAAGCTTTCTTT. The genes are TRBV7-9 and TRBJ1-1; D is ambiguous. The CDR3 loop spans 15 amino acids. Germline-derived CDR1 and CDR2 are SEHNR and FQNEAQ (reference sequence). V gave up 5 bases and J gave up 1 base, with 14 bases separating them.

In this sample, this clone turned up once. The chain has TRBV6-6 and TRBJ1-6; a possible D gene is TRBD1 (5 bases). V was cut by 2 bases and J by 11 bases, with 10 bases left in between. The CDR3 is made up of 13 amino acids. Per germline, CDR1 MNHNY and CDR2 SVGAGI (reference sequence). This CDR3 reads CASSYPPGTPLHF. CDR3 DNA sequence: TGTGCCAGCAGTTACCCCCCAGGGACACCCCTCCACTTT.

This clone has a single count. The rearrangement links TRBV18 to TRBJ2-7; the match to TRBD1 covers 7 bases. Germline lookup yields CDR1 KGHSH and CDR2 LQKENI. V shed 3 bases and J 7 bases; nucleotides not matched to a gene: 9. The CDR3 runs 14 residues. In DNA form, the CDR3 reads TGTGCCAGCTCACCGGGACAGCCCGGTCGGGAGCAGTACTTC. Protein product: CASSPGQPGREQYF.

This clone was seen only once. The genes are TRBV2 and TRBJ2-5; D may match TRBD1 or TRBD2 (5 bases each). Per germline, CDR1 SNHLY and CDR2 FYNNEI. V was shortened by 7 bases and J by 0 bases, with 18 bases between the two germline ends. CDR3 size: 16 residues. Written as DNA, the CDR3 is TGTGCCAGCATATCCCTCCGGGGACGGTACCAAGAGACCCAGTACTTC. The encoded protein is CASISLRGRYQETQYF.

This rearrangement joins TRBV4-3 to TRBJ2-2; D gene uncertain. CDR1 and CDR2 from the germline V gene are LGHNA and YSLEER. Trimming cost V 0 bases and J 5 bases, with 16 bases left between them. The CDR3 runs 17 residues. CDR3 in amino acids: CASSQDWQVPRTGELFF. CDR3 in DNA: TGCGCCAGCAGCCAAGATTGGCAGGTCCCGAGGACCGGGGAGCTGTTTTTT.

The chain joins TRBV11-3 to TRBJ2-5, with D possibly TRBD1 on 7 matching bases. This CDR3 is 13 amino acids long. The V and J ends lost 5 bases and 3 bases respectively, with 10 bases between them. CDR1 and CDR2 from the germline V gene are SGHNT and YENEEA. CDR3 DNA sequence: TGTGCCAGCAGCCGGGGGACAGAAGAGACCCAGTACTTC. It encodes CASSRGTEETQYF.

This rearrangement joins TRBV2 to TRBJ2-3; D unclear. V lost 3 bases and J 3 bases, leaving 7 bases between the germline ends. The CDR3 length is 13 residues. Germline V gene data show CDR1 as SNHLY and CDR2 as FYNNEI. DNA for the CDR3: TGTGCCAGCAGTGAGATAGGAACAGATACGCAGTATTTT. Translating it yields CASSEIGTDTQYF. Complete variable domain (other parts from reference TRBV2 and TRBJ2-3): EPEVTQTPSHQVTQMGQEVILRCVPISNHLYFYWYRQILGQKVEFLVSFYNNEISEKSEIFDDQFSVERPDGSNFTLKIRSTKLEDSAMYFCASSEIGTDTQYFGPGTRLTVL.

The chain uses TRBV7-6 and TRBJ2-7; TRBD1 agrees at 9 bases. This CDR3 is built from 15 residues. J was trimmed by 5 bases and V by 5 bases; bases with no gene match: 10. CDR1 SGHVS and CDR2 FNYEAQ come from the germline V gene. This CDR3 reads CASSLRYRGQDEQYF. DNA for the CDR3: TGTGCCAGCAGCCTAAGATACAGGGGGCAGGACGAGCAGTACTTC.